A single sample gave rise to the 3 T cell receptor beta chains below, sequenced in a study of blood T cells in healthy people across ages. For the second PCR, which ran for roughly 6 to 12 cycles, a sample-barcoded 5' primer and a J-beta primer mix were used. TCRdb re-called the 5' RACE reads through MiXCR, storing one row per CDR3 protein. The sample consists of around 1.5 million distinct CDR3 sequences, about 31% of them appearing once. The sequenced sample was blood. The receptors stem from a woman aged 25 to 39 in good health.

This clonotype was counted once. V and J are TRBV13 and TRBJ1-1, with TRBD1 matching over 7 bases. The ends lost 5 bases at V and 4 bases at J; junction bases unmatched: 7. Germline CDR1 is PRHDT and CDR2 is FYEKMQ (reference sequence). This CDR3 contains 14 residues. The CDR3 reads CASSLRQGLTEAFF. DNA of the CDR3: TGTGCCAGCAGCCTGCGACAGGGTCTCACTGAAGCTTTCTTT. The whole variable domain, remainder taken from reference TRBV13 and TRBJ1-1, is AAGVIQSPRHLIKEKRETATLKCYPIPRHDTVYWYQQGPGQDPQFLISFYEKMQSDKGSIPDRFSAQQFSDYHSELNMSSLELGDSALYFCASSLRQGLTEAFFGQGTRLTVV.

V and J are TRBV20-1 and TRBJ2-7; D is undetermined. CDR1 and CDR2 (germline): DFQATT, SNEGSKA (reference sequence). The length of the CDR3 is 11 residues. V dropped 5 bases and J dropped 2 bases, with 7 bases sitting between them. As DNA, the CDR3 is TGCAGTGCTGGCATAGCCTACGAGCAGTACTTC. Translated, it gives CSAGIAYEQYF.

The J gene is TRBJ2-3, the V gene TRBV29-1; 12 bases align to TRBD2. Trimming removed 3 bases from V and 7 bases from J; junction bases left unmatched: 8. CDR1 SQVTM and CDR2 ANQGSEA come from the germline V gene. There are 15 residues in the CDR3. The CDR3 is CSVDGLAGGSHTQYF. The CDR3, as DNA: TGCAGCGTTGACGGGCTAGCGGGAGGGTCCCATACGCAGTATTTT.